This passage covers 6 T cell receptor beta chains from one sample sequenced in a study of cytomegalovirus exposure and HLA in healthy donors. The study ran its PCR with 60 Vbeta and 13 Jbeta primers. Using immunoSEQ multiplex PCR, the repertoire was profiled, and TCRdb retains in-frame clones only, with some absent. The data show around 150,000 clones, 79% seen once. Source material: PBMCs. The source is a man aged 50-59 years in good health and CMV-seropositive.

With respect to this clone: A read error may account for a junction end that differs from germline. V is TRBV15 and J is TRBJ2-7; possibly TRBD1 for D (6 bases). The CDR3 is 14 residues long. The germline V gene encodes CDR1 LNHNV and CDR2 YYDKDF (reference sequence). The CDR3, as DNA: TGTGCCGCCAGCAGTGAACCCAGGGGTGGCGAGCAGTACTTC. It translates to CAASSEPRGGEQYF.

V is TRBV7-6 and J is TRBJ2-5; the D gene is possibly TRBD1 (6 bases). The J call is in doubt because the DNA end fits TRBJ2-7 better. The CDR3 totals 13 residues. CDR1 is SGHVS, CDR2 FNYEAQ, per germline. CDR3 protein: CASSLGQVYEQYF. The CDR3 bases are TGTGCCAGCAGCTTAGGACAGGTCTACGAGCAGTACTTC.

The CDR3 sequence is CASSVEGLAATDTQYF. CDR3 sequence (DNA): TGTGCCAGCAGCGTAGAGGGACTAGCGGCTACAGATACGCAGTATTTT. This chain uses TRBV9 with TRBJ2-3; 11 nucleotides agree with TRBD2. Germline loops: CDR1 SGDLS, CDR2 YYNGEE. V dropped 0 bases and J dropped 3; count of bases not matched to a gene: 3. The CDR3 covers 16 residues. Full variable domain (missing parts from reference TRBV9 and TRBJ2-3): DSGVTQTPKHLITATGQRVTLRCSPRSGDLSVYWYQQSLDQGLQFLIQYYNGEERAKGNILERFSAQQFPDLHSELNLSSLELGDSALYFCASSVEGLAATDTQYFGPGTRLTVL.

The chain is built from TRBV2 and TRBJ2-3, with 10 bases aligning to TRBD2. The junction had 9 bases not matched to a gene; V was cut back by 5 bases and J by 4 bases. CDR3 size: 16 residues. The germline gives CDR1 SNHLY, CDR2 FYNNEI. The CDR3 spells CASSRDSGRIPDTQYF. DNA of the CDR3: TGTGCCAGCAGTCGGGATAGCGGGAGGATCCCAGATACGCAGTATTTT.

This clone appeared once. The chain combines TRBV7-9 with TRBJ2-1, with TRBD2 as a possible D gene (6 bases). Germline CDR1 reads SEHNR; CDR2 reads FQNEAQ (reference sequence). Trimming shortened V by 5 bases and J by 5 bases, and 16 bases separated the two germline ends. This CDR3 is 15 amino acids long. The CDR3 region has the DNA TGTGCCAGCAGCCCCGGGACTCCCAGGGACAATGAGCAGTTCTTC. Translating gives CASSPGTPRDNEQFF.

This chain links TRBV19 with TRBJ1-2; perhaps TRBD1 as D (5 bases). Germline loops: CDR1 LNHDA, CDR2 SQIVND (reference sequence). This CDR3 contains 14 residues. The V gene lost 5 bases and the J gene lost 5 bases, with 15 bases spanning the gap. CDR3 sequence (DNA): TGTGCCAGTAGTTATAGACAGAGAGGATATGGCTACACCTTC. Its protein is CASSYRQRGYGYTF.